One sample yielded the 11 T cell receptor beta chains listed below, sequenced in a study of cytomegalovirus exposure and HLA in healthy donors. Profiling relied on immunoSEQ multiplex PCR, and the TCRdb table lists in-frame clones only, not all of them. The profile shows 150,000 to 200,000 clones, around 85% of them singletons. The sample comprised PBMCs. Source of these receptors: a man between 25 and 39 years old in good health and CMV-seropositive.

This clone was recorded a few times. This chain joins TRBV10-3 and TRBJ2-5; the match to TRBD1 covers 8 bases. The ends lost 5 bases at V and 2 bases at J; junction bases unmatched: 4. Germline CDR1 ENHRY, CDR2 SYGVKD. CDR3 length equals 14 residues. CDR3 bases: TGTGCCATCAGTCCACAGGGGGTGCAAGAGACCCAGTACTTC. Its protein is CAISPQGVQETQYF.

This clone was picked up one time. V usage is TRBV6-1 and J usage is TRBJ1-5; weak D call: TRBD1 (5 bases). The CDR3 loop spans 14 amino acids. V dropped 2 bases and J dropped 2 bases, with 7 bases sitting between them. Germline V CDR1 and CDR2: MNHNS, SASEGT. Here the CDR3 reads CASSEQTGNQPQHF. CDR3 nucleotides: TGTGCCAGCAGTGAACAGACAGGCAATCAGCCCCAGCATTTT.

V usage is TRBV4-3 and J usage is TRBJ1-2; 8 bases fit TRBD1. V dropped 1 base and J dropped 7; count of bases not matched to a gene: 11. Germline values: CDR1 LGHNA, CDR2 YSLEER. This CDR3 has 16 residues. As DNA, the CDR3 is TGCGCCAGCAGCCAAGGCCTCCAGGGGGCGCTTAGTGGCTACACCTTC. Translated: CASSQGLQGALSGYTF.

The V and J genes are TRBV27 and TRBJ1-2; weak D call: TRBD1 (6 bases). Germline CDR1 is MNHEY and CDR2 is SMNVEV (reference sequence). CDR3 length: 13 residues. The V end lost 6 bases, the J end lost 2 bases, and 10 bases lay between the germline ends. CDR3 protein: CASSLRGNYGYTF. The CDR3 bases are TGTGCCAGCAGCCTCAGGGGCAACTATGGCTACACCTTC.

The J gene is TRBJ1-5, the V gene TRBV10-3; tentative D call: TRBD1 (5 bases). This CDR3 is built from 13 residues. V lost 6 bases, J lost 7 bases, and 13 bases lay in between. Per the germline V gene, CDR1 is ENHRY and CDR2 is SYGVKD. Here the CDR3 DNA reads TGTGCCATCAGCCCGAACGACAGACAGCCCCAGCATTTT. The encoded protein is CAISPNDRQPQHF.

The chain recombines TRBV4-1 with TRBJ1-3, with 7 bases aligning to TRBD1. CDR3 length equals 18 residues. CDR1 is MGHRA, CDR2 YSYEKL, per germline. With 0 bases clipped from V and 4 bases from J, the junction kept 12 bases outside the gene matches. CDR3 bases: TGCGCCAGCAGCCAAGAGGACCCGGGACAGTACTTAGGAAACACCATATATTTT. It translates to CASSQEDPGQYLGNTIYF.

The chain is built from TRBV4-2 and TRBJ2-2; 7 bases are shared with TRBD1. V trimming: 3 bases; J trimming: 3 bases; junction bases outside the gene matches: 4. This CDR3 is 15 amino acids long. The germline gives CDR1 LGHNA, CDR2 YNFKEQ. In DNA form, the CDR3 reads TGTGCCAGCAGCCAGACCGGGACAGACACCGGGGAGCTGTTTTTT. Translated, it gives CASSQTGTDTGELFF.

V is TRBV11-2 and J is TRBJ1-3, with D possibly TRBD1 on 5 matching bases. Germline V lookup: CDR1 SGHAT, CDR2 FQNNGV. Trimming pared 1 base from V and 2 bases from J, leaving 6 bases between. The CDR3 is made up of 14 amino acids. The CDR3 loop is CASSLADTGNTIYF. CDR3 bases: TGTGCCAGCAGCTTAGCGGACACTGGAAACACCATATATTTT. Drawing the rest from reference TRBV11-2 and TRBJ1-3, the complete variable domain is EAGVAQSPRYKIIEKRQSVAFWCNPISGHATLYWYQQILGQGPKLLIQFQNNGVVDDSQLPKDRFSAERLKGVDSTLKIQPAKLEDSAVYLCASSLADTGNTIYFGEGSWLTVV.

In this sample, this clone turned up once. V and J are TRBV11-2 and TRBJ2-7; 11 nucleotides align to TRBD2. Trimming cost V 1 base and J 7 bases; bases outside gene matches: 15. This CDR3 has 18 residues. From germline, CDR1 is SGHAT and CDR2 FQNNGV. The CDR3: CASSLVGGSGGVRGEQYF. Written as DNA, the CDR3 is TGTGCCAGCAGCTTAGTCGGGGGTAGCGGGGGGGTTCGAGGAGAGCAGTACTTC.

The CDR3 sequence is CASSLSGTNYGYTF. Written as DNA, the CDR3 is TGTGCCAGCAGCTTGTCGGGAACTAACTATGGCTACACCTTC. J is TRBJ1-2 and V is TRBV5-4; D gene uncertain. The CDR3 covers 14 residues. The germline CDR1 and CDR2 sequences are SGHNT and YYREEE (reference sequence). Between the trimmed V and J ends, which lost 1 base and 0 bases, there was a span of 7 bases.

This chain joins TRBV6-6 and TRBJ1-2; 9 nucleotides match TRBD1. In germline, CDR1 is MNHNY, CDR2 SVGAGI (reference sequence). The CDR3 contains 14 residues. V lost 4 bases, J lost 7 bases, and 7 bases stayed unmatched. In DNA, the CDR3 is TGTGCCAGCAGTTCAGGGACAGGGACGAGTGGCTACACCTTC. It specifies CASSSGTGTSGYTF.